This entry concerns a single TCR beta chain. The antigen is unknown. The data derive from a study of identical twins' blood T cells. Study conclusions and caveats: Twin repertoire similarity may partly reflect shared environment.

Germline V lookup: CDR1 SGHTA, CDR2 FQGNSA. Between the trimmed V and J ends, which lost 2 bases and 4 bases, there was a span of 17 bases. The CDR3 loop spans 16 amino acids. A previously described protocol, modified, built RNA-based TCR cDNA libraries. Per the study methods: Each donor had about 90,000 to nearly 500,000 clonotypes. TCRdb called the 5' RACE reads again in MiXCR, with one record for every CDR3 protein. Clone size and V and J calls follow TCRdb, not the original study. This table holds roughly 1,300 distinct CDR3 sequences, more than 70% found once. The receptor comes from a woman aged 18-55 years in good health. Material: PBMCs. The gene calls are TRBV7-2 and TRBJ1-2; TRBD1 is a possible D gene (5 bases). CDR3 DNA: TGTGCCAGCAGCTTACAGGGCCAATCCAGGGTCTATGGCTACACCTTC. Its translation is CASSLQGQSRVYGYTF.